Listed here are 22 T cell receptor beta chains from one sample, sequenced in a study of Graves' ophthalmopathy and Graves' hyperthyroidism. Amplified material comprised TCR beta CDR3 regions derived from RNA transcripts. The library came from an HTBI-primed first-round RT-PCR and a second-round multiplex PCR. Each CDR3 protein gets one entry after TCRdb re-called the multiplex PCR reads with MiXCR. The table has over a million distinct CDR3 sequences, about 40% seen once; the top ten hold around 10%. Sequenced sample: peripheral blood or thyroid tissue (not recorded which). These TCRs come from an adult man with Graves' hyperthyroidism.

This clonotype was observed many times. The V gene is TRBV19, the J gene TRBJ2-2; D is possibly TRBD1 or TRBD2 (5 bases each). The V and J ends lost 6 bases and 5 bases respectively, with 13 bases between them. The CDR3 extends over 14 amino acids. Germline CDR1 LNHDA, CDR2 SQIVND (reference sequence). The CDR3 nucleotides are TGTGCCAGTAGACGAGGGACGGATACCGGGGAGCTGTTTTTT. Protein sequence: CASRRGTDTGELFF.

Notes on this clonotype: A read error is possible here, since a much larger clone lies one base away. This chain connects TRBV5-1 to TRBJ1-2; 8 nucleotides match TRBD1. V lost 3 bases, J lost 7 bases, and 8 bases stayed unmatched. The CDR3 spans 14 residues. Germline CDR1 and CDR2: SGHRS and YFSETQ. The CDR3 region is CASSWEGTGFGYTF. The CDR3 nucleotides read TGCGCCAGCAGCTGGGAAGGGACAGGTTTTGGCTACACCTTC.

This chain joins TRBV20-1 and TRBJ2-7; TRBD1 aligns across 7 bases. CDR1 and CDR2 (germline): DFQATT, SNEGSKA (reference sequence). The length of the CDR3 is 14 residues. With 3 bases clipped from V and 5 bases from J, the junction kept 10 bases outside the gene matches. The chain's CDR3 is CSASIPGQSHEQYF. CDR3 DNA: TGCAGTGCTAGCATCCCGGGACAGAGCCACGAGCAGTACTTC.

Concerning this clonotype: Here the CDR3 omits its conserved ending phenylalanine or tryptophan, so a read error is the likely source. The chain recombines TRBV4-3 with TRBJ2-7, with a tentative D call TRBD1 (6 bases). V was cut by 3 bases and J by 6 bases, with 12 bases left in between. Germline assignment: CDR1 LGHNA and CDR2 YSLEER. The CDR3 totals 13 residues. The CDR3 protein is CASSQVAGVEQYS. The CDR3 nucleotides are TGCGCCAGCAGCCAGGTGGCAGGGGTCGAGCAGTACTCC.

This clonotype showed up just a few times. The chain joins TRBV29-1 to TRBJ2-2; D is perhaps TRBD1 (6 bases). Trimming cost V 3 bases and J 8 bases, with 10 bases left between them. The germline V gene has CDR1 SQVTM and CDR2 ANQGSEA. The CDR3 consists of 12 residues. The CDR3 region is CSVDTGTGELFF. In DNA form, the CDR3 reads TGCAGCGTTGATACCGGGACAGGGGAGCTGTTTTTT.

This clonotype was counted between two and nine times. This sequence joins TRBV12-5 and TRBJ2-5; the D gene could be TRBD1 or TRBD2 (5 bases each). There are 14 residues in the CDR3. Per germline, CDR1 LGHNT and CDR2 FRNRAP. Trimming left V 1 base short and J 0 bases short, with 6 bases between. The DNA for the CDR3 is TGTGCTAGTGGTTTGGGGGACCACCAAGAGACCCAGTACTTC. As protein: CASGLGDHQETQYF.

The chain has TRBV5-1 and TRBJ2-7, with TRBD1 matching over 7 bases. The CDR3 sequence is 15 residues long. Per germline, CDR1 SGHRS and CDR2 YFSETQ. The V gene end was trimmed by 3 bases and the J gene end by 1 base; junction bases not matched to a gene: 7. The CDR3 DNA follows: TGCGCCAGCAGCTCAACCCCCAGGGGGTCCTACGAGCAGTACTTC. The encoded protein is CASSSTPRGSYEQYF.

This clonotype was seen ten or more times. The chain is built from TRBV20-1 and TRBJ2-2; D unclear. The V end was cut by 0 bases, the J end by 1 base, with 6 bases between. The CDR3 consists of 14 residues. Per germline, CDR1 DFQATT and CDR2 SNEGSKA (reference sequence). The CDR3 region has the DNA TGCAGTGCTAGAGATCGGGTGAACACCGGGGAGCTGTTTTTT. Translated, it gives CSARDRVNTGELFF.

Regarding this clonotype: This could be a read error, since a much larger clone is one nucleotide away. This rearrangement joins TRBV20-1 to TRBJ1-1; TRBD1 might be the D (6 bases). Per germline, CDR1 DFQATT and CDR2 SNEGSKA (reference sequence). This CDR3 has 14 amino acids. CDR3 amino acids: CSASQGGPNTGAFF. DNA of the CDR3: TGCAGTGCTAGCCAAGGGGGTCCGAACACTGGAGCTTTCTTT.

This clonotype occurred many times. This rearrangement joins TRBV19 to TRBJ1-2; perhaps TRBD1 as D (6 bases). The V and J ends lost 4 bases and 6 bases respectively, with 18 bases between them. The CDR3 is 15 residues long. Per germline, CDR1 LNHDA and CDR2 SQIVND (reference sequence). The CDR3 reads CASSTLKGQSHGYTF. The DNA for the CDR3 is TGTGCCAGTAGTACCTTGAAAGGACAGAGCCATGGCTACACCTTC.

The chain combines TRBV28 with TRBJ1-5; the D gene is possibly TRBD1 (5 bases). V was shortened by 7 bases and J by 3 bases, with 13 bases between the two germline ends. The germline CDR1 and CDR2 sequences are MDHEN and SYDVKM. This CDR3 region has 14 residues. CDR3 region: CASTDMGVNQPQHF. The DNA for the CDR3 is TGTGCCAGCACGGATATGGGGGTCAATCAGCCCCAGCATTTT.

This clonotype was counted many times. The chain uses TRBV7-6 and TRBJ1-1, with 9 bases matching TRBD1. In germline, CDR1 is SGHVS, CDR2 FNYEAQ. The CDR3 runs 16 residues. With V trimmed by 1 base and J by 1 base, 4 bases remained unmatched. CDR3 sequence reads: CASSLEVDRGNTEAFF. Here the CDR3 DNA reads TGTGCCAGCAGCTTAGAGGTGGACAGGGGGAACACTGAAGCTTTCTTT.

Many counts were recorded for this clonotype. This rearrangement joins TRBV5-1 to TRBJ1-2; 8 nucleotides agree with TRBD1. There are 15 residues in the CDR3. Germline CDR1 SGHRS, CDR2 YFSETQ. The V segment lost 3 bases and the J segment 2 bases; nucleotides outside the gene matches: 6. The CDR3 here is CASSSATGANYGYTF. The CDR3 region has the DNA TGCGCCAGCAGCTCCGCGACAGGGGCCAACTATGGCTACACCTTC.

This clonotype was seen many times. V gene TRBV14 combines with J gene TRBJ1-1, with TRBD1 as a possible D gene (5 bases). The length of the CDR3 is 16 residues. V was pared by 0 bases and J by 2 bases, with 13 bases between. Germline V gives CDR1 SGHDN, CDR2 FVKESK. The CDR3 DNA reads TGTGCCAGCAGCCAAGACTTGACGACAGTAAACACTGAAGCTTTCTTT. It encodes CASSQDLTTVNTEAFF.

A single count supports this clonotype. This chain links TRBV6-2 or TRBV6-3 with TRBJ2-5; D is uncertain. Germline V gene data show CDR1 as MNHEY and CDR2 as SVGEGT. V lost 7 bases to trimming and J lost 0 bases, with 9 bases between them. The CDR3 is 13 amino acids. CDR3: CASTAPNQETQYF. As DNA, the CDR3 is TGTGCCAGCACCGCCCCCAACCAAGAGACCCAGTACTTC.

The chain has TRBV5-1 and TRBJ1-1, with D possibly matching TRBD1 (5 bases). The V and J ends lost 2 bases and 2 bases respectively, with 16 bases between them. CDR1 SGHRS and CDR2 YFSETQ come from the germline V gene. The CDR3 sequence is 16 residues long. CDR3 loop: CASSFGPTGSNTEAFF. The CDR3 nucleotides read TGCGCCAGCAGCTTCGGACCTACAGGTTCTAACACTGAAGCTTTCTTT.

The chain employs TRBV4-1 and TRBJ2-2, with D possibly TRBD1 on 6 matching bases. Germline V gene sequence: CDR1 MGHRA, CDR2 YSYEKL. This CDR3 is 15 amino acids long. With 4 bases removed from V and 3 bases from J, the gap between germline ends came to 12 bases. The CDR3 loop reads CASSRKQGDTGELFF. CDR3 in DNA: TGCGCCAGCAGCCGCAAACAGGGTGACACCGGGGAGCTGTTTTTT.

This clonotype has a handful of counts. CDR3 nucleotide sequence: TGTGCCAGCAGTCCCACGAACAGGGGGCTAAGGGAGCAGTACTTC. It is translated as CASSPTNRGLREQYF. The chain employs TRBV12-3 or TRBV12-4 and TRBJ2-7, with 9 bases aligning to TRBD1. CDR3 size: 15 residues. After removal of 5 bases from V and 7 bases from J, the junction contained 12 bases not matched to a gene.

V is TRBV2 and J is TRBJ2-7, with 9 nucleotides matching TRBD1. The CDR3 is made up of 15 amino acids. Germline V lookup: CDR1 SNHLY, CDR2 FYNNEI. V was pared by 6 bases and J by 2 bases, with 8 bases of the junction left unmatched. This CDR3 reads CASRFPGQGTYEQYF. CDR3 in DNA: TGTGCCAGCAGATTCCCGGGACAGGGAACCTACGAGCAGTACTTC.

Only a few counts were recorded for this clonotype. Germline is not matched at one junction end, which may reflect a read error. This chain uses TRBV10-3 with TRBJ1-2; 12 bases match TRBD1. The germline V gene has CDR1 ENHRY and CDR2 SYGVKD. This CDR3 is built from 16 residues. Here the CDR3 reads CASSPGTGGASYGYTF. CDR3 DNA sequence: TGTGCCAGCAGTCCCGGGACAGGGGGCGCCAGCTATGGCTACACCTTC.

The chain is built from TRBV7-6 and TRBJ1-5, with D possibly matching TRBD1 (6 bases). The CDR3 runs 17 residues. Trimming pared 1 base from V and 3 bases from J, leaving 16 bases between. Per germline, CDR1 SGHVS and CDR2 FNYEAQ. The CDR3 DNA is TGTGCCAGCAGCTTAGTTGTGCAGGGACAATTCAATCAGCCCCAGCATTTT. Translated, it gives CASSLVVQGQFNQPQHF.

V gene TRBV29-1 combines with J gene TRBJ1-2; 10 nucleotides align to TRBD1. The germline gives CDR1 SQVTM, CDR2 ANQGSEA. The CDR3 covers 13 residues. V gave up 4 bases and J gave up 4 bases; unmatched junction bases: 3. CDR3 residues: CSVVDRGAYGYTF. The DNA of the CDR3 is TGCAGCGTTGTGGACAGGGGGGCCTATGGCTACACCTTC.